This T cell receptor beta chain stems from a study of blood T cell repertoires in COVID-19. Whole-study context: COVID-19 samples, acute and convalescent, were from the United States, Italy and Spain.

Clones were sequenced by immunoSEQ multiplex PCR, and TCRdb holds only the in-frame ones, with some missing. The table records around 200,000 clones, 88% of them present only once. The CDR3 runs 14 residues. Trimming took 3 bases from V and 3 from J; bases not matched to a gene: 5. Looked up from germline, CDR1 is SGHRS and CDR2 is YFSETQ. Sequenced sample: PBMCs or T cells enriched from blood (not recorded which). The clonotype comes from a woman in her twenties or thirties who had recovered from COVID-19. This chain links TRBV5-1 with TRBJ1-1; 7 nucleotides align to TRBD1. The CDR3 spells CASSSDRVDTEAFF. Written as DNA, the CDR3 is TGCGCCAGCAGCTCCGACAGGGTTGACACTGAAGCTTTCTTT.